Each of the 4 T cell receptor beta chains below was sequenced from the same sample in a study of blood T cell repertoires in COVID-19. Clones were sequenced by immunoSEQ multiplex PCR, and TCRdb holds only the in-frame ones, with some missing. Of 200,000 to 250,000 clones in the sample, around 81% were seen once. Material for sequencing was peripheral blood. These receptors were obtained from an older woman with acute or convalescent COVID-19.

The genes are TRBV3-1 (or the pseudogene TRBV3-2) and TRBJ2-5; D not resolved. CDR1 and CDR2 from the germline V gene are LGHDT and YNNKEL (reference sequence). The V gene lost 2 bases and the J gene lost 1 base, with 5 bases spanning the gap. The CDR3 length is 13 residues. The CDR3 sequence is CASSQMSQETQYF. The CDR3 DNA is TGTGCCAGCAGCCAAATGAGCCAAGAGACCCAGTACTTC.

This clone was counted a few times. This chain uses TRBV19 with TRBJ1-6; D perhaps matches TRBD1 (5 bases). The CDR3 extends over 17 amino acids. Germline lookup yields CDR1 LNHDA and CDR2 SQIVND (reference sequence). V lost 5 bases and J 13 bases, leaving 27 bases between the germline ends. DNA for the CDR3: TGTGCCAGTAGTTACAACCCCCCGACAGATCCTTCAGCGCCCCTCCACTTT. This encodes CASSYNPPTDPSAPLHF.

The chain has TRBV24-1 and TRBJ2-3; TRBD1 agrees at 12 bases. CDR1 KGHDR and CDR2 SFDVKD come from the germline V gene. V dropped 4 bases and J dropped 4; count of bases not matched to a gene: 5. The CDR3 spans 16 residues. CDR3 in amino acids: CATSDQGQGASDTQYF. CDR3 DNA: TGTGCCACCAGTGACCAGGGACAGGGGGCTTCAGATACGCAGTATTTT.

The J gene is TRBJ1-1, the V gene TRBV5-8, with no clear D. The CDR3 covers 13 residues. The germline V and J ends were trimmed by 4 bases and 0 bases, with 7 bases remaining between them. The germline CDR1 and CDR2 sequences are SGHTS and YDEGEE. Here the CDR3 DNA reads TGTGCCAGCAGCCCCTCGGTGAACACTGAAGCTTTCTTT. It yields the protein CASSPSVNTEAFF.